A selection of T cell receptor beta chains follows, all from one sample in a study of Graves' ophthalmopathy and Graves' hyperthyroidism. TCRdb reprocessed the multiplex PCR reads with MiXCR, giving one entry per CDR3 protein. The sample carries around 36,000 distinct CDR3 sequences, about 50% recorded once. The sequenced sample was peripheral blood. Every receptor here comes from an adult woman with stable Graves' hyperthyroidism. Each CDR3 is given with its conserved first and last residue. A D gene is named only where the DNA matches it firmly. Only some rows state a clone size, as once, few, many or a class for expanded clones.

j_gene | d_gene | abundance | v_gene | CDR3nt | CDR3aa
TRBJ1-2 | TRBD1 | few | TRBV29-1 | TGCAGCGACGCCGGGACAGGGGGCGCATCTGGCTACACCTTC | CSDAGTGGASGYTF
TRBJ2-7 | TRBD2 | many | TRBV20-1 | TGCAGTGCGTCGACTAGCGACGAGCAGTACTTC | CSASTSDEQYF
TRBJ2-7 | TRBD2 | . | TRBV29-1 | TGCAGCGTCTTAGCGGGAATGATCGAGCAGTACTTC | CSVLAGMIEQYF
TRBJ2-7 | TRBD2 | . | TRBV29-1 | TGCAGCGTCGTTAGCGGGAGGGCCGGGAGCTCCTACGAGCAGTACTTC | CSVVSGRAGSSYEQYF
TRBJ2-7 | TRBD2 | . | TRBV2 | TGTGCCAGCATAGGGGTAGCGGGAGGAAGTAGGTACGAGCAGTACTTC | CASIGVAGGSRYEQYF
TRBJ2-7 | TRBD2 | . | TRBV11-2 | TGTGCCAGCAGCCAGGGGACTAGCGGGAGGGCCGACGAGCAGTACTTC | CASSQGTSGRADEQYF
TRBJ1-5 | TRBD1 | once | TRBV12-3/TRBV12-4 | TGTGCCAGCAGTTTGGGGACAGGGTATACGCCCCAGCATTTT | CASSLGTGYTPQHF
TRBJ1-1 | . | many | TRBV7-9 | TGTGCCAGCAGCAAGACTGAGAACACTGAAGCTTTCTTT | CASSKTENTEAFF
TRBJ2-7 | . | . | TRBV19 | TGTGTCAGTAGCCAAAGACTGGACTCATTCTACGAGCAGTACTTC | CVSSQRLDSFYEQYF
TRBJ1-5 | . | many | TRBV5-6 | TGTGCCAGCAGCTTAGCAACAGGCCCGGCGGGTCAGCCCCAGCATTTT | CASSLATGPAGQPQHF
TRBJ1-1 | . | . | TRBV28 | TGTGCCAGCAGTCCGCCCGACGTTGAAGCTTCCTTT | CASSPPDVEASF
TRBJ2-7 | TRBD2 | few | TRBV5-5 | TGTGCCCCCCCCGGACTAGCGGGAGCTGACGAGCAGTACTTC | CAPPGLAGADEQYF
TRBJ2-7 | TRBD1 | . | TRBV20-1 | TGCAGTGCTAGAGTGTCGGACAGGGGGCAATACGAGCAGTACTTC | CSARVSDRGQYEQYF
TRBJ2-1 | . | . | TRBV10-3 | TGTGCCATCAACCCTGACCCCTACAATGAGCAGTTCTTC | CAINPDPYNEQFF
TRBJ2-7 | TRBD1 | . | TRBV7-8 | TGTGCCAGCAGCTTAGTGGACAGGGCTGGCGAGCAGTACTTC | CASSLVDRAGEQYF
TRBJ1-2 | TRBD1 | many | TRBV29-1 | TGCAGCTCGGACAGGCCGGGGGGTGGCTACACCTTC | CSSDRPGGGYTF
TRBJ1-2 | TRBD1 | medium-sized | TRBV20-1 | TGCAGTGCTAGAGATCCGACAGGGAGGGGTAACTATGGCTACACCTTC | CSARDPTGRGNYGYTF
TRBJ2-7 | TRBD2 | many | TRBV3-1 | TGTGCCAGCAGTGAGCGGGGCCCCTACGAGCAGTACTTC | CASSERGPYEQYF
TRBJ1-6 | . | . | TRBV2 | TGTGCCAGCGGCCGGGGGCGCGGGAATTCACCCCTCCACTTT | CASGRGRGNSPLHF
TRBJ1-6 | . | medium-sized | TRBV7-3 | TGTGCCAGCAGCTTACGGCCCGGCATTAATTCACCCCTCCACTTT | CASSLRPGINSPLHF
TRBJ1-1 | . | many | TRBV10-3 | TGTGCCATCAGTAAGACAGGGAACACTGAAGCTTTCTTT | CAISKTGNTEAFF
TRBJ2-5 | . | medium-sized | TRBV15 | TGTGCCACCAGCAGAGGGGGGAGACCCCAAGAGACCCAGTACTTC | CATSRGGRPQETQYF
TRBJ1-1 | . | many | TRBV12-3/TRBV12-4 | TGTGCCAGCAGTTTTTATCTCAGCAGGGAAGCTTTCTTT | CASSFYLSREAFF
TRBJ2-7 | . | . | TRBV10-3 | TGTGCCATCAGTGGCCACAACACCGGGGAGCAGTACTTC | CAISGHNTGEQYF
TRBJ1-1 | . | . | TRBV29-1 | TGCAGCGCCAAAGGGGACACTGAAGCTTTCTTT | CSAKGDTEAFF
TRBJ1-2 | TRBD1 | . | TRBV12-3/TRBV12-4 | TGTGCCAGCAGACAGACAGGGGATGGCTACACCTTC | CASRQTGDGYTF
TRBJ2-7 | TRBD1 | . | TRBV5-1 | TGTGCCAGCAGCTTTAACGGGACAGGGGCCTCCTACGAGCAGTACTTC | CASSFNGTGASYEQYF
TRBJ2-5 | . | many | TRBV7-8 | TGTGCCAGCAGCTTAGAATTGGCTGGGGAGACCCAGTACTTC | CASSLELAGETQYF
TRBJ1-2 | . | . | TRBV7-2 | TGTGCCAGCAGCTTAGGAGGGAATGGCTACACCTTC | CASSLGGNGYTF
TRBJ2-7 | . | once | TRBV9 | TGTGCCGGCAGCCCTGGGGACTCCGCCGGCTACGAGCAGTACTTC | CAGSPGDSAGYEQYF
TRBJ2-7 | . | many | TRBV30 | TGTGCCTGGAGTGTAGGGGGTAGCGCGGACGAGCAGTACTTC | CAWSVGGSADEQYF
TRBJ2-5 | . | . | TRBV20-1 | TGCAGTGCTAGTCGCCAGATCCAAGAGACCCAGTACTTC | CSASRQIQETQYF
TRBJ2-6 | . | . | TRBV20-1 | TGCAGTGCTAGAGATCTGAACAGGGCAAACGTCCTGACTTTC | CSARDLNRANVLTF
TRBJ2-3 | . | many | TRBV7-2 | TGTGCCAGCAGCTTGGGTGTGGCGCCAGATACGCAGTATTTT | CASSLGVAPDTQYF
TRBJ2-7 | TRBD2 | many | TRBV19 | TGTGCCAGTAGGGACTCGTCTAGCGGGGCCTACGAGCAGTACTTC | CASRDSSSGAYEQYF
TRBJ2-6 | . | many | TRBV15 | TGTGCCACCAGCCCGCAGGGGGGTCAGCTTGGGGCCAACGTCCTGACTTTC | CATSPQGGQLGANVLTF
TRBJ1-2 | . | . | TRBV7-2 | TGTGCCAGCAGCGCACAGGGTGACTATGGCTACACCTTC | CASSAQGDYGYTF
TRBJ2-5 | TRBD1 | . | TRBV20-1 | TGCAGTGCCAGCAGCCCGGGACAGGGCACCAGGGAGACCCAGTACTTC | CSASSPGQGTRETQYF
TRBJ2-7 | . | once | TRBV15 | TGTGCCACCAGCAGCTCGACCGCAACTAGCTCCTACGAGCAGTACTTC | CATSSSTATSSYEQYF
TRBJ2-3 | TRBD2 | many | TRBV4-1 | TGCGCCAGCAGCCAAGAGGAGGGCGTTAGCGGGAGTGGTTTT | CASSQEEGVSGSGF
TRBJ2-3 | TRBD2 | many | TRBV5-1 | TGCGCCAGCAGCTTGCTAGCGGGAGGGGATATAAGGACAGATACGCAGTATTTT | CASSLLAGGDIRTDTQYF
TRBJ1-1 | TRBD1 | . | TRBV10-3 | TGCGCCATCAGTACCAGCTGGGACAGGATGAACACTGTAGCTTTCTTT | CAISTSWDRMNTVAFF
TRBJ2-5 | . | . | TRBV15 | TGTGCCACCAACAGAGATTGGGGCAGCATGGGAGAGACCCAGTACTTC | CATNRDWGSMGETQYF
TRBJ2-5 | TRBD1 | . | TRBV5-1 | TGCGCCAGCAGGGACCCCGGACAGGGAGGACAGGGGACCCAGTACTTC | CASRDPGQGGQGTQYF
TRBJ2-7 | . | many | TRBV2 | TGTGCCAGCAGTGAAATACAGGGGAGGGACGAGCAGTACTTC | CASSEIQGRDEQYF
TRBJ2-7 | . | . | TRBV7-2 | TGTGCCAGCAGCTGGGAAAATTTTGCCTACGAGCAGTACTTC | CASSWENFAYEQYF
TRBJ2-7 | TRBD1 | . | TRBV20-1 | TGCAGTGCGAGGACAGGGGGCTACGAGCAGTACTTC | CSARTGGYEQYF
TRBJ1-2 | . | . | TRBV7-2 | TGTGCCAGCAGCCCACAGGGTAACTATGGCTACACCTTC | CASSPQGNYGYTF
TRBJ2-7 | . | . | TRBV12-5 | TGTGCTAGTGGTTTGGGACCTGTCCTGGAGCAAGCTTTC | CASGLGPVLEQAF
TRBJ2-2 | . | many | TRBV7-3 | TGTGCCAGCAAAGGGGGTTCGAACACCGGGGAGCTGTTTTTT | CASKGGSNTGELFF
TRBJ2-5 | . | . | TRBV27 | TGTACCAGTAGTGACAGCCAAGAGACCCAGTACTTC | CTSSDSQETQYF
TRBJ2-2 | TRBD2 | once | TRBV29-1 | TGCAGCGTTGAAGATGGCTCCGGGACTAGCGGGGGGAACACCGGGGAGCTGTTTTTT | CSVEDGSGTSGGNTGELFF
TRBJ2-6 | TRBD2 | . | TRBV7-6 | TGTGCCAGCAGCTTAGCGTCTAGCGGGAGTCGCTTAGGGGCCAACGTCCTGACTTTC | CASSLASSGSRLGANVLTF